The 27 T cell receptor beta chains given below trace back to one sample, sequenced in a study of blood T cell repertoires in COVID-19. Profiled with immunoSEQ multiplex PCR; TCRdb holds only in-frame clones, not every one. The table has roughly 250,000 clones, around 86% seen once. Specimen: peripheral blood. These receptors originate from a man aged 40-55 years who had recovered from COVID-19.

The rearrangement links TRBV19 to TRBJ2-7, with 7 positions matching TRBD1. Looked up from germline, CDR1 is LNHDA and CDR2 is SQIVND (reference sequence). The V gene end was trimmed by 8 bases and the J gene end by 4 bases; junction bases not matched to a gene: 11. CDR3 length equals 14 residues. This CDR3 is CASRETGNLYEQYF. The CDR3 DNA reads TGTGCCAGTCGCGAGACAGGGAATTTGTACGAGCAGTACTTC.

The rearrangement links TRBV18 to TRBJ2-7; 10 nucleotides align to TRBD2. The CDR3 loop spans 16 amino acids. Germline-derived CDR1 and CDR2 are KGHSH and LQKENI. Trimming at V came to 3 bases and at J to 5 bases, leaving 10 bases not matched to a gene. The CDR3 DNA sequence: TGTGCCAGCTCACCGGTCGGGAGCGGGAGGGTCAACGAGCAGTACTTC. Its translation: CASSPVGSGRVNEQYF.

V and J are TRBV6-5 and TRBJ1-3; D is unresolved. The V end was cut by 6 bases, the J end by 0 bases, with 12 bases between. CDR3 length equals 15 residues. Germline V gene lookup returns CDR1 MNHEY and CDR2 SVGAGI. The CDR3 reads CASRNTRSSGNTIYF. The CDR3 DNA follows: TGTGCCAGCAGAAACACACGCTCCTCTGGAAACACCATATATTTT.

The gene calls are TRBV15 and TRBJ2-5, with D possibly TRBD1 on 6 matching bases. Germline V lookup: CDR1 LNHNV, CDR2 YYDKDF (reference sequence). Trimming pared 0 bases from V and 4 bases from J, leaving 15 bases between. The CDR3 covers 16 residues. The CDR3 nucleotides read TGTGCCACCAGCAGAGATAAGGGGGTCGGGACAGAGACCCAGTACTTC. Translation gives CATSRDKGVGTETQYF.

The CDR3 region has the DNA TGTGCCAGCTCACCACCGGGACAGGGTGCTAAAGCTTTCTTT. As protein: CASSPPGQGAKAFF. The rearrangement links TRBV18 to TRBJ1-1; 9 bases are a match to TRBD1. CDR1 and CDR2 (germline): KGHSH, LQKENI. This CDR3 has 14 residues. The V gene end was trimmed by 0 bases and the J gene end by 9 bases; junction bases not matched to a gene: 5.

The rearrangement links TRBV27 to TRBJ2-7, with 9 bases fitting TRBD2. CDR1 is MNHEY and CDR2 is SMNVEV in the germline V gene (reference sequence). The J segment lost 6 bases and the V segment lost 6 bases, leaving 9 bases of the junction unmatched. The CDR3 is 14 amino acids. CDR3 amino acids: CASSPLAGEGEQYF. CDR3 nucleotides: TGTGCCAGCAGCCCCTTAGCGGGAGAAGGCGAGCAGTACTTC.

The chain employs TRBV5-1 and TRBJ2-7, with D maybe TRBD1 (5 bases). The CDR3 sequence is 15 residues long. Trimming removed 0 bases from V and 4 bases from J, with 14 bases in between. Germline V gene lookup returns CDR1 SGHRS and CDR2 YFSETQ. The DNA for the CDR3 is TGCGCCAGCAGCTTGGTTGCAGGGATTAAATACGAGCAGTACTTC. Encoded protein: CASSLVAGIKYEQYF.

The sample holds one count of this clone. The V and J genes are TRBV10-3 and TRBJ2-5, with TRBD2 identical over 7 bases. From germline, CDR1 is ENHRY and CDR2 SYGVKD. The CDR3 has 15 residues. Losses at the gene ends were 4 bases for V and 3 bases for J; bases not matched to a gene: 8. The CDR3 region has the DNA TGTGCCATCAGTGTTGGCGGGGGAGCCGAAGAGACCCAGTACTTC. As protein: CAISVGGGAEETQYF.

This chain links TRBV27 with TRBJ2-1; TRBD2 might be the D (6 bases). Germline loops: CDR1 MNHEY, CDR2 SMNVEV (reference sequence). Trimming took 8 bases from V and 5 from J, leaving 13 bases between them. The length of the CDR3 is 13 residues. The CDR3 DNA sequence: TGTGCCAGCTCCCCGGGACTGAACAATGAGCAGTTCTTC. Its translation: CASSPGLNNEQFF.

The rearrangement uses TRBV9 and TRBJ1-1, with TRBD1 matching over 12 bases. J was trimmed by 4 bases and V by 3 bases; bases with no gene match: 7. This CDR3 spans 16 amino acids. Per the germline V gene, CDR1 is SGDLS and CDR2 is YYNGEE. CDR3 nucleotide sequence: TGTGCCAGCAGCGGCGGGACAGGGGGCACAGGCACTGAAGCTTTCTTT. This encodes CASSGGTGGTGTEAFF.

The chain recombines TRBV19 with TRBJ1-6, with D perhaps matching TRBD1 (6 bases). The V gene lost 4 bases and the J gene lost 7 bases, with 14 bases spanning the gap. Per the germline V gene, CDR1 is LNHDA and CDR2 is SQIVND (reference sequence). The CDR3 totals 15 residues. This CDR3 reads CASSTDRLRNSPLHF. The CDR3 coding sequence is TGTGCCAGTAGTACCGACAGGTTAAGGAATTCACCCCTCCACTTT.

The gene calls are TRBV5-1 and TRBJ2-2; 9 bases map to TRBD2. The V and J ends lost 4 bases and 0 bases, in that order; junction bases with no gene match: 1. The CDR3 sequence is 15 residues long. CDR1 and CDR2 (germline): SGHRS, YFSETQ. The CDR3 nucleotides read TGCGCCAGCAGCATAGCGGGAGCGAACACCGGGGAGCTGTTTTTT. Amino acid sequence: CASSIAGANTGELFF. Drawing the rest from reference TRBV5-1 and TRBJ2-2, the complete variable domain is KAGVTQTPRYLIKTRGQQVTLSCSPISGHRSVSWYQQTPGQGLQFLFEYFSETQRNKGNFPGRFSGRQFSNSRSEMNVSTLELGDSALYLCASSIAGANTGELFFGEGSRLTVL.

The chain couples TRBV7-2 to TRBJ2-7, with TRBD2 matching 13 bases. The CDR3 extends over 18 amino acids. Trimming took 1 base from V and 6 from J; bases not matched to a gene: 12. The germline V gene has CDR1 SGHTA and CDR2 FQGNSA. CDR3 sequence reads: CASSLGGELAGGPGEQYF. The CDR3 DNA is TGTGCCAGCAGCTTAGGAGGCGAACTAGCGGGAGGGCCGGGCGAGCAGTACTTC.

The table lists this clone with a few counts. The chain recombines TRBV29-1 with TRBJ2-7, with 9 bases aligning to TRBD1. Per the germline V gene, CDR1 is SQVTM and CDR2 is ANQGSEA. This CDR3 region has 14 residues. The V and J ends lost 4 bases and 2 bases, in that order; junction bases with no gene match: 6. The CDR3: CSVVRTGVAYEQYF. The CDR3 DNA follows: TGCAGCGTTGTCCGGACAGGGGTCGCCTACGAGCAGTACTTC.

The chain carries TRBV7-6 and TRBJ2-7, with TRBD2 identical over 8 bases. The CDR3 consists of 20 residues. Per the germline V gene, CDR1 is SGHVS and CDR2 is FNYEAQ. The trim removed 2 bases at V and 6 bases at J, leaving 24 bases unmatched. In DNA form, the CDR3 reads TGTGCCAGCAGCTTAAAGAAACCTGACGGAATTAGCGGGGCCCCCGGCGAGCAGTACTTC. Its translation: CASSLKKPDGISGAPGEQYF.

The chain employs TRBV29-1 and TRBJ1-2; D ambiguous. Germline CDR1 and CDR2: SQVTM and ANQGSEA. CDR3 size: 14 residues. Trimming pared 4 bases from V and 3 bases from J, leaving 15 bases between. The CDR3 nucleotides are TGCAGCGTTGGAGGGCCGCAAAGGGACTATGGCTACACCTTC. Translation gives CSVGGPQRDYGYTF.

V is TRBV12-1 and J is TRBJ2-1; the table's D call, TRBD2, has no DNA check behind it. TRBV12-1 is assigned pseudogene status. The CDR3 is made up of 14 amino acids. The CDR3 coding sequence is TGTGCCAGCAGCTACAGGACTAGCGGGGGCGGGCAGTTCTTC. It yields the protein CASSYRTSGGGQFF.

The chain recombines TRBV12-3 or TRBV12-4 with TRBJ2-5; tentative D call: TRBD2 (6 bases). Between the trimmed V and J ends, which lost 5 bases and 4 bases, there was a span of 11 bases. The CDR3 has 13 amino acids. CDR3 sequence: CASSVLAGETQYF. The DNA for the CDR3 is TGTGCCAGCAGTGTACTAGCTGGAGAGACCCAGTACTTC.

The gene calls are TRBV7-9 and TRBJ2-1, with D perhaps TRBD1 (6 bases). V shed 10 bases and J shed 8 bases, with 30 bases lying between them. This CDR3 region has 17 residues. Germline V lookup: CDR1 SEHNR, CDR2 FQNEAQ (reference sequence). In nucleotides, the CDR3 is TGTGCCATCCCTGGGGGCAGCCAATGGTTTTCGGTTGATGAGCAGTTCTTC. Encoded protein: CAIPGGSQWFSVDEQFF.

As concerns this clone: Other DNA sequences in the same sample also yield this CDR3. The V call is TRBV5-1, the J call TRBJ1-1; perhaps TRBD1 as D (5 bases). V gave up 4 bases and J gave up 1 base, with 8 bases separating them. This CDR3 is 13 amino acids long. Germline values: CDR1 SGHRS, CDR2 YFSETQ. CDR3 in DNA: TGCGCCAGCAGCACAGGACAGAACACTGAAGCTTTCTTT. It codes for CASSTGQNTEAFF.

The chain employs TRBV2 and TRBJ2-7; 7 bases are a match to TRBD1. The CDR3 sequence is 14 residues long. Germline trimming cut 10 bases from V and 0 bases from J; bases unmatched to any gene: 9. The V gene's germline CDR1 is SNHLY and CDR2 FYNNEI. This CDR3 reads CATLLGQSSYEQYF. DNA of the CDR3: TGTGCCACCCTTCTGGGACAGAGCTCCTACGAGCAGTACTTC.

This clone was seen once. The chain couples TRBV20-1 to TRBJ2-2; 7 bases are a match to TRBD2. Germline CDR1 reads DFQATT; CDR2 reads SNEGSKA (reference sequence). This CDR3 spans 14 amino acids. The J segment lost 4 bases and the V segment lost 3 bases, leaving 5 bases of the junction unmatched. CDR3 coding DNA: TGCAGTGCTAGTCGGGGGGTAGGCACCGGGGAGCTGTTTTTT. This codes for CSASRGVGTGELFF.

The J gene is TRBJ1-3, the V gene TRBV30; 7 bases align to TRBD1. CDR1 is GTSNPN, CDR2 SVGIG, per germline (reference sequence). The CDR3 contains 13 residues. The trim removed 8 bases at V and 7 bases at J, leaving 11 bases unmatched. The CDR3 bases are TGTGCCCTGGAGGTGACAGGGTATAACACCATATATTTT. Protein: CALEVTGYNTIYF.

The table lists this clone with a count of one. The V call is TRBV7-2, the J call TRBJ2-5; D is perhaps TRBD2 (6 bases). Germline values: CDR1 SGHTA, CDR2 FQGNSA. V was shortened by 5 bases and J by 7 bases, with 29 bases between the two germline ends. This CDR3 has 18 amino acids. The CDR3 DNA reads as TGTGCCAGCAGCGCGTACTATAGCGGAGGGCTTCCCTTAGCGACCCAGTACTTC. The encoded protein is CASSAYYSGGLPLATQYF.

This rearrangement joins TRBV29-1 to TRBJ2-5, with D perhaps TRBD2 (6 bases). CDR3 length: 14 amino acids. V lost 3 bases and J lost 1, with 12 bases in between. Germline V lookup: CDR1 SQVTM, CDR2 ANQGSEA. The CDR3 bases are TGCAGCGTTGACCCAGCGGGCCTCCAAGAGACCCAGTACTTC. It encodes CSVDPAGLQETQYF.

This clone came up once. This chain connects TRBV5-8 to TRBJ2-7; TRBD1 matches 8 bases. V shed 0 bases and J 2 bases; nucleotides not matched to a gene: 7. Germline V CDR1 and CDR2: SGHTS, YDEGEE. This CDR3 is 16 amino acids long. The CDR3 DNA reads TGTGCCAGCAGCTTGGCTCCAGGGGGCGCAGCCTACGAGCAGTACTTC. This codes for CASSLAPGGAAYEQYF.

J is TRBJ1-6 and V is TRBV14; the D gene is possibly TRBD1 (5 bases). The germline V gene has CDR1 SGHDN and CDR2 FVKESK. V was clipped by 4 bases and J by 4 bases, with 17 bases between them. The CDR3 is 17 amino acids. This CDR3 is CASSPRSGAFYNSPLHF. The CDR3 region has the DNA TGTGCCAGCAGCCCCAGGAGCGGGGCCTTTTATAATTCACCCCTCCACTTT.